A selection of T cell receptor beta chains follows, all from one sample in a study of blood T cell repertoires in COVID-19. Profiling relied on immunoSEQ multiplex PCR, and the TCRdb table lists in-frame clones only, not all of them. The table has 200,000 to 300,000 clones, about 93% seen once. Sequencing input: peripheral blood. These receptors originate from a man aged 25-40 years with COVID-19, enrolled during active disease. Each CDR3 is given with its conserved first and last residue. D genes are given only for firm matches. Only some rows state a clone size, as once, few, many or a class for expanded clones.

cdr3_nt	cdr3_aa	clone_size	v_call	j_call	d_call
TGTGCCAGCAGTGAATCCCGGGACAGGTCCTACACCTTC	CASSESRDRSYTF	.	TRBV2	TRBJ1-2	TRBD1
TGTGCCAGCAGCCAAGGTTCTAGTGGGGAGCTGTTTTTT	CASSQGSSGELFF	.	TRBV3-1/TRBV3-2	TRBJ2-2	.
TGTGCCAGCAGCTCCCCGGGACAGGGTTACTATGGCTACACCTTC	CASSSPGQGYYGYTF	.	TRBV11-1	TRBJ1-2	TRBD1
TGTGCCATCAGTGGGGGGGTCACAGATACGCAGTATTTT	CAISGGVTDTQYF	.	TRBV10-3	TRBJ2-3	.
TGCGCCAGCAGCGGAGGACGGGGACAGGCAACTAATGAAAAACTGTTTTTT	CASSGGRGQATNEKLFF	.	TRBV5-1	TRBJ1-4	TRBD1
TGTGCCGGCAGCGGGGGGGGCTTCGATGAGCAGTTCTTC	CAGSGGGFDEQFF	.	TRBV12-3/TRBV12-4	TRBJ2-1	TRBD2
TGTGCCAGCTCACTCGACAGGAACTCTGGAAACACCATATATTTT	CASSLDRNSGNTIYF	.	TRBV18	TRBJ1-3	.
TGTGCCTGGACAGTGTCGCGGGGGCTTGGCTACACCTTC	CAWTVSRGLGYTF	.	TRBV30	TRBJ1-2	.
TGCGCCAGCAGTGGAGGGGGTCCGAACACCGGGGAGCTGTTTTTT	CASSGGGPNTGELFF	.	TRBV10-1	TRBJ2-2	.
TGTGCCAGCAGCTTCTCGACAGGGTTTGGCTACACCTTC	CASSFSTGFGYTF	.	TRBV7-9	TRBJ1-2	TRBD1
TGTGCCAGCAGTTTCGCCGGACAGGCCTACGAGCAGTACTTC	CASSFAGQAYEQYF	.	TRBV27	TRBJ2-7	TRBD1
TGTGCCAGCACCGAGGCATCAGGGGCCCAAGAGACCCAGTACTTC	CASTEASGAQETQYF	once	TRBV11-1	TRBJ2-5	.
TGTGCCAGCAGCCCTGTGGACTTGAATCAGCCCCAGCATTTT	CASSPVDLNQPQHF	.	TRBV2	TRBJ1-5	.
TGTGCCAGCAGCTCAACACAGGGCAAAGCTAATGAAAAACTGTTTTTT	CASSSTQGKANEKLFF	.	TRBV5-4	TRBJ1-4	.
TGTGCCAGCAGCGTATTGGGGGGGACCACCGGGGAGCTGTTTTTT	CASSVLGGTTGELFF	.	TRBV9	TRBJ2-2	TRBD2
TGCAGCGCCGAGAGAGGGAGACACACAGATACGCAGTATTTT	CSAERGRHTDTQYF	.	TRBV29-1	TRBJ2-3	.
TGTGCCAGCAGTGGGACAGGGGAAAATCAGCCCCAGCATTTT	CASSGTGENQPQHF	.	TRBV2	TRBJ1-5	TRBD1
TGTGCCAGCAGCACCGCGGGGGGGAGCAATCAGCCCCAGCATTTT	CASSTAGGSNQPQHF	.	TRBV9	TRBJ1-5	.
TGCGCCAGCAGCCAAGATTTCGGCGGGGCGGGCTCCTACAATGAGCAGTTCTTC	CASSQDFGGAGSYNEQFF	.	TRBV4-1	TRBJ2-1	.
TGTGCCAGCAGCTCCCCCGGGGGGGAGCGATCACCCCTCCACTTT	CASSSPGGERSPLHF	few	TRBV7-2	TRBJ1-6	.
TGTGCCAGCAGTTTATTTGCTGGGAGGGGGTCCACCGGGGAGCTGTTTTTT	CASSLFAGRGSTGELFF	.	TRBV27	TRBJ2-2	.
TGTGCCAGCAGCCCGGCGGAGGCTAATGAAAAACTGTTTTTT	CASSPAEANEKLFF	.	TRBV5-5	TRBJ1-4	.
TGTGCCAGCAGCCCGAGGCAGGGATTTAGGGTCGGGACTGAAGCTTTCTTT	CASSPRQGFRVGTEAFF	.	TRBV9	TRBJ1-1	.
TGTGCCAGCAGCAGAGGACTAGCTTTCAATGAGCAGTTCTTC	CASSRGLAFNEQFF	.	TRBV7-2	TRBJ2-1	TRBD2
TGCGCCAGCAGCCGAACCAGGGACACTGAAGCTTTCTTT	CASSRTRDTEAFF	.	TRBV4-1	TRBJ1-1	.
TGTGCCAGCAGCGTACACCTAGCGGGGGTGTCAGATACGCAGTATTTT	CASSVHLAGVSDTQYF	once	TRBV9	TRBJ2-3	TRBD2
TGTGCCAGCACACGAGGGCTGACGAGCACCGGGGAGCTGTTTTTT	CASTRGLTSTGELFF	.	TRBV5-4	TRBJ2-2	.
TGCGCCAGCAGTTCCCGACTAGCGGGGTGGGATGGAGATACGCAGTATTTT	CASSSRLAGWDGDTQYF	.	TRBV5-1	TRBJ2-3	TRBD2
TGTGCCAGCAGTCGACAGGGACTTGAGGAAAAACTGTTTTTT	CASSRQGLEEKLFF	few	TRBV6-6	TRBJ1-4	TRBD1
TGTGCCAGCAGCCCCACAGGGAGCTATGGCTACACCTTC	CASSPTGSYGYTF	.	TRBV7-3	TRBJ1-2	.
TGTGCCAGCGTGACCGGGACAGGGGGCTGGGATACGCAGTATTTT	CASVTGTGGWDTQYF	.	TRBV6-5	TRBJ2-3	TRBD1
TGCGCCAGCAGCGATTCGGGACTTAACTATGGCTACACCTTC	CASSDSGLNYGYTF	.	TRBV5-1	TRBJ1-2	.
TGTGCCAGCAGCAAGGACAGGGATCAGCCCCAGCATTTT	CASSKDRDQPQHF	.	TRBV6-6	TRBJ1-5	TRBD1
TGTGCCAGCAGCCGGGACTTCGGTTACACCTTC	CASSRDFGYTF	.	TRBV5-6	TRBJ1-2	.
TGTGCCAGCTCACAAGCAGCGGGAGAGAGTGAAAAACTGTTTTTT	CASSQAAGESEKLFF	once	TRBV18	TRBJ1-4	.
TGTGCCAGCAGCTTAGAAGACCCGGGTGAGCAGTTCTTC	CASSLEDPGEQFF	.	TRBV7-9	TRBJ2-1	.
TGTGCCAGCAGGACGGACTCGGCCACTGAAGCTTTCTTT	CASRTDSATEAFF	once	TRBV2	TRBJ1-1	.
TGTGCCAGTAGAGGACAGATTAACACTGAAGCTTTCTTT	CASRGQINTEAFF	.	TRBV19	TRBJ1-1	.
TGTGCCAGCAGCTTAGAGGGGCAGAGCTCCTACGAGCAGTACTTC	CASSLEGQSSYEQYF	.	TRBV11-1	TRBJ2-7	.
TGTGCCATCAGCAGTAGCGGAACTAGCACAGATACGCAGTATTTT	CAISSSGTSTDTQYF	.	TRBV10-3	TRBJ2-3	.
TGTGCCAGTAGTCCCGACGGACAGGCAAAAAATTCACCCCTCCACTTT	CASSPDGQAKNSPLHF	.	TRBV19	TRBJ1-6	TRBD1
TGTGCCAGCAGCGTAGTTGTGGGAGATAATGGCTACACCTTC	CASSVVVGDNGYTF	.	TRBV9	TRBJ1-2	.
TGTGCCAGCAGTCGACAGTTTTTAGCTAACTATGGCTACACCTTC	CASSRQFLANYGYTF	.	TRBV6-5	TRBJ1-2	.
TGTGCCAGTAGTACCGGGACAGGGGGAAACGTCATATATTTT	CASSTGTGGNVIYF	.	TRBV19	TRBJ1-3	TRBD1
TGTGCCAGCCCTTCGGACAGGGATCTACTGATCAATGAGCAGTTCTTC	CASPSDRDLLINEQFF	once	TRBV27	TRBJ2-1	TRBD1
TGCGCCAGCAGCCTCCGGGAAAGGGAGACCCAGTACTTC	CASSLRERETQYF	.	TRBV5-1	TRBJ2-5	.
TGTGCCAGCAGCTTAGAGTCCACTCCCTCTGGAAACACCATATATTTT	CASSLESTPSGNTIYF	.	TRBV11-1	TRBJ1-3	.
TGTGCCAGCAGCTCGCCCGGAGCCCGCCATGAGCAGTTCTTC	CASSSPGARHEQFF	few	TRBV7-9	TRBJ2-1	.
TGTGCCAGTACCGCCCTATCCGGGGACACCTATGGCTACACCTTC	CASTALSGDTYGYTF	.	TRBV19	TRBJ1-2	.
TGTGCCAGCAGCCAAGAGTTGGGCGGGAGAGGTGGCTACACCTTC	CASSQELGGRGGYTF	.	TRBV3-1/TRBV3-2	TRBJ1-2	.
TGTGCCACCAGTGAGCCGACAGGGGGCGCAACAGATACGCAGTATTTT	CATSEPTGGATDTQYF	.	TRBV24-1	TRBJ2-3	TRBD1
TGCGCCAGCAGCCTAACCGGGACTGCCTACGAGCAGTACTTC	CASSLTGTAYEQYF	once	TRBV5-1	TRBJ2-7	.
TGCGCCAGCAGCCAAGTAGGCGTAGGGGCGCGAACCGGGGAGCTGTTTTTT	CASSQVGVGARTGELFF	.	TRBV4-1	TRBJ2-2	.
TGCGCCAGCACGGACAGGGATAATTCACCCCTCCACTTT	CASTDRDNSPLHF	.	TRBV4-1	TRBJ1-6	TRBD1
TGTGCCAGCGGCCGCGGGGGCCCTGATGAAAAACTGTTTTTT	CASGRGGPDEKLFF	.	TRBV5-6	TRBJ1-4	.